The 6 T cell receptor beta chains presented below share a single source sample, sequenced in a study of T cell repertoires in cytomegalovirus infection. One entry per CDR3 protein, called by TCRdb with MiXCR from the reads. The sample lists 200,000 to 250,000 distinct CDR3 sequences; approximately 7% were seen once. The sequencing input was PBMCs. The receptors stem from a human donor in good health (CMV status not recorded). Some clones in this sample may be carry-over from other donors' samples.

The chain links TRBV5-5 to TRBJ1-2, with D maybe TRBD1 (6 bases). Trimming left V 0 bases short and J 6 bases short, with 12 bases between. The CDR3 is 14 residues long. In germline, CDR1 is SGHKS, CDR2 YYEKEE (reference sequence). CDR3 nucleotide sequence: TGTGCCAGCAGCTTGGCTCCGGGGGCGGATGGCTACACCTTC. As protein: CASSLAPGADGYTF.

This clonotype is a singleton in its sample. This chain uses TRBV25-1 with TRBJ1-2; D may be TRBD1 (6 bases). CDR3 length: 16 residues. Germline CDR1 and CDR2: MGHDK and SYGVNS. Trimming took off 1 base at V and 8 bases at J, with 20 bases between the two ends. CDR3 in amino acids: CASSELTLPGAQGYTF. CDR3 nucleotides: TGTGCCAGCAGTGAATTAACCCTCCCGGGGGCGCAAGGCTACACCTTC.

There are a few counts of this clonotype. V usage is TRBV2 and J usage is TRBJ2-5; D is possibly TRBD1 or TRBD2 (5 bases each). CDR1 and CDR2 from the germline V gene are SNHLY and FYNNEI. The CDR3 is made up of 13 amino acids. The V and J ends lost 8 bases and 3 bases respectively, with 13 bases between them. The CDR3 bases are TGTGCCAGCGGGAGACAGCGCGAAGAGACCCAGTACTTC. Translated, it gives CASGRQREETQYF.

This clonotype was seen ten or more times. The CDR3 sequence: CASSLTRAGRAFF. In DNA, the CDR3 is TGTGCCAGCAGCTTAACGCGGGCAGGGCGCGCTTTCTTT. The V and J genes are TRBV7-3 and TRBJ1-1; D perhaps matches TRBD1 (5 bases). Germline assignment: CDR1 SGHTA and CDR2 FQGTGA. CDR3 length: 13 amino acids. Trimming took 0 bases from V and 11 from J, leaving 13 bases between them. The variable domain in full, completed from reference TRBV7-3 and TRBJ1-1, reads GAGVSQTPSNKVTEKGKYVELRCDPISGHTALYWYRQSLGQGPEFLIYFQGTGAADDSGLPNDRFFAVRPEGSVSTLKIQRTERGDSAVYLCASSLTRAGRAFFGQGTRLTVV.

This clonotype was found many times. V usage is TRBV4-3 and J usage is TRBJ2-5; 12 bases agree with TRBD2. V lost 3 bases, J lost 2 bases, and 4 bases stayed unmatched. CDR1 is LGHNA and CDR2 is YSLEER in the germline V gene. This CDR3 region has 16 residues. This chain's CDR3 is CASSHRLAGAQETQYF. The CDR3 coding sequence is TGCGCCAGCAGCCACCGACTAGCGGGGGCACAAGAGACCCAGTACTTC.

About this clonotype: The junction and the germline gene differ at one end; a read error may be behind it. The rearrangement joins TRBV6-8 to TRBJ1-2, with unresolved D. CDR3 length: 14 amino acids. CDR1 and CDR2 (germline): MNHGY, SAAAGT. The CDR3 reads CASNYEGPNYVYTF. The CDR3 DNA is TGTGCCAGCAATTACGAAGGGCCTAACTATGTCTACACCTTC.